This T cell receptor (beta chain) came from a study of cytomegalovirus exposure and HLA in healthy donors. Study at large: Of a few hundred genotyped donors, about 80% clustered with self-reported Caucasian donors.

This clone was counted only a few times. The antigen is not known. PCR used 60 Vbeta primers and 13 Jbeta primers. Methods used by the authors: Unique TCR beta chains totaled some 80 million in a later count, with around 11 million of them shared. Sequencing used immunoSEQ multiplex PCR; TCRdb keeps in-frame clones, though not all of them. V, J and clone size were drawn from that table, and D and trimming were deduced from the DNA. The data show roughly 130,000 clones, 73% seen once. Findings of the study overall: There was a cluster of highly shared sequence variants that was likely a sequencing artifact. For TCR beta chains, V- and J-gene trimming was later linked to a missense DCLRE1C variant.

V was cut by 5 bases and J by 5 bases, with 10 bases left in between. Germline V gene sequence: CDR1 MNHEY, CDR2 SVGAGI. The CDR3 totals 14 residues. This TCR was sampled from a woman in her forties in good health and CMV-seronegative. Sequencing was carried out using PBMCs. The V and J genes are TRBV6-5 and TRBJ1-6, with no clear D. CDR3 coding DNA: TGTGCCAGCAGTAGAGTCATCGATAATTCACCCCTCCACTTT. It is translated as CASSRVIDNSPLHF.